The 8 T cell receptor beta chains listed next were all sequenced from one sample in a study of T cell responses to AZD1222 COVID-19 vaccine. Clones were read by immunoSEQ multiplex PCR, and TCRdb kept only the in-frame ones, dropping some. The data contain 160,000 or so clones, about 88% of them singletons. The sequencing here drew on peripheral blood, taken on day 0 of AZD1222 vaccination. The receptors stem from an adult in good health.

This chain connects TRBV6-6 to TRBJ2-1, with 9 bases matching TRBD2. CDR3 length equals 16 residues. Germline trimming cut 7 bases from V and 7 bases from J; bases unmatched to any gene: 14. The germline CDR1 and CDR2 sequences are MNHNY and SVGAGI (reference sequence). In DNA form, the CDR3 reads TGTGCCAGCATAAACCCCCGCGGGGGGGGCACGAATGAGCAGTTCTTC. Translated: CASINPRGGGTNEQFF.

Comment on this clone: Other DNA variants within this sample encode the same CDR3. The chain recombines TRBV5-4 with TRBJ1-2, with D unresolved. This CDR3 is built from 12 residues. CDR1 is SGHNT and CDR2 is YYREEE in the germline V gene (reference sequence). The V end was cut by 4 bases, the J end by 1 base, with 5 bases between. The CDR3 reads CASSLDNYGYTF. For the CDR3, the DNA is TGTGCCAGCAGCCTGGATAACTATGGCTACACCTTC. The full variable domain, its missing parts supplied by reference TRBV5-4 and TRBJ1-2, is ETGVTQSPTHLIKTRGQQVTLRCSSQSGHNTVSWYQQALGQGPQFIFQYYREEENGRGNFPPRFSGLQFPNYSSELNVNALELDDSALYLCASSLDNYGYTFGSGTRLTVV.

The chain combines TRBV28 with TRBJ1-2; the D gene is possibly TRBD1 (5 bases). The CDR3 is 14 amino acids. V shed 2 bases and J shed 4 bases, with 11 bases lying between them. Germline V CDR1 and CDR2: MDHEN, SYDVKM. The CDR3 here is CASSLRGLGYGYTF. In nucleotides, the CDR3 is TGTGCCAGCAGTTTAAGGGGCCTAGGCTATGGCTACACCTTC.

The V gene is TRBV6-1, the J gene TRBJ2-2; D may be TRBD1 (6 bases). The CDR3 totals 16 residues. Germline CDR1 and CDR2: MNHNS and SASEGT. V gave up 3 bases and J gave up 1 base, with 12 bases separating them. The CDR3 coding sequence is TGTGCCAGCAGTGACAGGGGTGCCGGGAACACCGGGGAGCTGTTTTTT. Its protein is CASSDRGAGNTGELFF.

The chain employs TRBV30 and TRBJ2-2; D gene ambiguous. The CDR3 spans 11 residues. Between the trimmed V and J ends, which lost 5 bases and 7 bases, there was a span of 8 bases. Per the germline V gene, CDR1 is GTSNPN and CDR2 is SVGIG (reference sequence). The CDR3 is CAWEDGGELFF. The CDR3, as DNA: TGTGCCTGGGAAGACGGCGGGGAGCTGTTTTTT.

CDR3 nucleotides: TGTGCCAGCAGCCTGGATTCTTTATGCACGCCCTACGAGCAGTACTTC. It translates to CASSLDSLCTPYEQYF. The V gene is TRBV3-1 (or the pseudogene TRBV3-2), the J gene TRBJ2-7; no definite D call. The CDR3 runs 16 residues. V lost 4 bases and J 2 bases, leaving 18 bases between the germline ends. The V gene's germline CDR1 is LGHDT and CDR2 YNNKEL (reference sequence).

The genes are TRBV7-2 and TRBJ2-1; D gene unclear. The CDR3 is 15 amino acids. The germline V and J ends were trimmed by 3 bases and 0 bases, with 9 bases remaining between them. Germline V gene sequence: CDR1 SGHTA, CDR2 FQGNSA. DNA of the CDR3: TGTGCCAGCAGCTTTTCCCAGAGCTCCTACAATGAGCAGTTCTTC. Translation: CASSFSQSSYNEQFF.

The V gene is TRBV19, the J gene TRBJ2-1; 10 bases are shared with TRBD2. Germline lookup yields CDR1 LNHDA and CDR2 SQIVND (reference sequence). The CDR3 runs 15 residues. The trim removed 4 bases at V and 6 bases at J, leaving 6 bases unmatched. The CDR3 loop is CASSTSSGSVNEQFF. As DNA, the CDR3 is TGTGCCAGTAGTACGTCTAGCGGGAGTGTCAATGAGCAGTTCTTC.